Each of the 31 T cell receptor beta chains below was sequenced from the same sample in a study of CD8+ T cells in alopecia areata (dated by TCRdb to the late 2010s). Libraries were built with the immunoSEQ multiplex PCR assay. For TCR sequencing, RNA was extracted from every sample and reverse transcribed into cDNA to serve as template. Drawn from immuneACCESS, this table holds only the in-frame rearrangements with V and J called that TCRdb kept. Clones are partly lost; checked studies trace under half to an unresolved V gene and leave the rest unexplained. Across this sample there are more than 95,000 clones, with 40% to 55% seen only once. The ten most abundant clones make up over 9.5% of the sample. Sequenced: NKG2D-low CD8+ T cells sorted from blood. The label giving this sample's cell subset or site can be read as: sorted CD8+ NKG2D-low blood T cells. These receptors were taken from a human donor with alopecia areata.

This clone turned up a few times. This chain joins TRBV29-1 and TRBJ2-7, with D uncertain. Per the germline V gene, CDR1 is SQVTM and CDR2 is ANQGSEA. The CDR3 extends over 13 amino acids. Trimming took off 0 bases at V and 2 bases at J, with 8 bases between the two ends. CDR3 sequence: CSVEEDAAYEQYF. The CDR3 coding sequence is TGCAGCGTTGAAGAGGATGCGGCCTACGAGCAGTACTTC.

The rearrangement joins TRBV6-5 to TRBJ1-2; no definite D call. Trimming pared 2 bases from V and 6 bases from J, leaving 13 bases between. The V gene's germline CDR1 is MNHEY and CDR2 SVGAGI. The CDR3 loop spans 14 amino acids. The CDR3 loop reads CASSYGPPVDGYTF. The CDR3 DNA reads as TGTGCCAGCAGTTACGGTCCCCCGGTGGATGGCTACACCTTC.

This clone has just a few counts. V usage is TRBV14 and J usage is TRBJ2-1; D unclear. The V gene lost 3 bases and the J gene lost 3 bases, with 6 bases spanning the gap. The CDR3 consists of 13 residues. From germline, CDR1 is SGHDN and CDR2 FVKESK. The CDR3 region has the DNA TGTGCCAGCAGCCACGTAAACTACAATGAGCAGTTCTTC. Translated: CASSHVNYNEQFF.

This chain links TRBV29-1 with TRBJ2-5; 7 nucleotides line up with TRBD2. V was pared by 5 bases and J by 4 bases, with 4 bases of the junction left unmatched. Per germline, CDR1 SQVTM and CDR2 ANQGSEA. The CDR3 length is 12 residues. CDR3 sequence: CSVQAGLETQYF. The DNA of the CDR3 is TGCAGCGTTCAAGCGGGGCTAGAGACCCAGTACTTC.

This clone was detected a few times. This chain connects TRBV29-1 to TRBJ2-2, with 13 bases fitting TRBD2. V trimming: 7 bases; J trimming: 7 bases; junction bases outside the gene matches: 3. Looked up from germline, CDR1 is SQVTM and CDR2 is ANQGSEA. The CDR3 is 13 amino acids. The chain's CDR3 is CSGTSGRIGELFF. The DNA of the CDR3 is TGCAGCGGGACTAGCGGGAGAATCGGGGAGCTGTTTTTT.

The chain is built from TRBV5-1 and TRBJ2-7, with D perhaps TRBD2 (5 bases). Looked up from germline, CDR1 is SGHRS and CDR2 is YFSETQ. CDR3 length: 15 residues. Trimming cost V 0 bases and J 6 bases, with 16 bases left between them. The CDR3 DNA is TGCGCCAGCAGCTTGGAATGGACCCGCGGGTCCGAGCAGTACTTC. This translates into CASSLEWTRGSEQYF.

This clone was counted only a few times. The rearrangement joins TRBV27 to TRBJ1-2, with TRBD1 matching over 9 bases. Germline trimming cut 6 bases from V and 7 bases from J; bases unmatched to any gene: 6. The CDR3 spans 13 residues. Germline CDR1 MNHEY, CDR2 SMNVEV (reference sequence). CDR3 sequence reads: CASRQGQGSGYTF. Here the CDR3 DNA reads TGTGCCAGCAGGCAAGGACAGGGGTCTGGCTACACCTTC.

The V and J genes are TRBV12-5 and TRBJ1-1; D gene uncertain. Germline V gene sequence: CDR1 LGHNT, CDR2 FRNRAP. Trimming left V 6 bases short and J 3 bases short, with 11 bases between. The CDR3 length is 13 residues. Written as DNA, the CDR3 is TGTGCTAGTGGCTTTGACGGTGACACTGAAGCTTTCTTT. Amino acids: CASGFDGDTEAFF.

This clone was detected a few times. This chain joins TRBV29-1 and TRBJ1-2; D is unresolved. The V end was cut by 2 bases, the J end by 1 base, with 14 bases between. The germline V gene encodes CDR1 SQVTM and CDR2 ANQGSEA. The length of the CDR3 is 15 residues. The CDR3 coding sequence is TGCAGCGTTGAAACTGGCGGGAACCTTAACTATGGCTACACCTTC. Translating gives CSVETGGNLNYGYTF.

The chain is built from TRBV11-2 and TRBJ2-7; possible D gene TRBD2, 5 bases. V lost 3 bases and J lost 6, with 12 bases in between. This CDR3 spans 13 amino acids. The germline gives CDR1 SGHAT, CDR2 FQNNGV. The CDR3 DNA follows: TGTGCCAGCAGCTTTATTCTAGGGAGCGAGCAGTACTTC. Translating it yields CASSFILGSEQYF.

The chain recombines TRBV27 with TRBJ2-7; D is perhaps TRBD2 (6 bases). The CDR3 is 16 residues long. The V end lost 4 bases, the J end lost 4 bases, and 20 bases lay between the germline ends. Germline V gene lookup returns CDR1 MNHEY and CDR2 SMNVEV (reference sequence). CDR3 loop: CASSSDPGLSAYEQYF. CDR3 DNA: TGTGCCAGCAGTTCAGACCCGGGACTCAGCGCATACGAGCAGTACTTC.

This clone has a handful of counts. The V gene is TRBV29-1, the J gene TRBJ2-5, with TRBD1 identical over 7 bases. CDR1 and CDR2 from the germline V gene are SQVTM and ANQGSEA. There are 16 residues in the CDR3. Trimming took 7 bases from V and 5 from J; bases not matched to a gene: 19. The CDR3 protein is CSAKRLGTEGLETQYF. Written as DNA, the CDR3 is TGCAGCGCCAAACGACTCGGGACAGAAGGTCTCGAGACCCAGTACTTC.

The chain couples TRBV10-3 to TRBJ2-1, with D possibly TRBD2 on 5 matching bases. The CDR3 is 12 residues long. V was trimmed by 10 bases and J by 10 bases, leaving 17 bases between them. Per the germline V gene, CDR1 is ENHRY and CDR2 is SYGVKD. The CDR3, as DNA: TGTGCCAACTCCCGGGATCTACAAGAGCAGTTCTTC. This codes for CANSRDLQEQFF.

This clone was detected a few times. The CDR3 sequence is CSVVGIGGETQYF. CDR3 nucleotides: TGCAGCGTTGTAGGAATCGGGGGGGAGACCCAGTACTTC. The rearrangement links TRBV29-1 to TRBJ2-5, with TRBD2 matching 7 bases. Germline assignment: CDR1 SQVTM and CDR2 ANQGSEA. J gave up 5 bases and V 4 bases, and 7 bases lay outside the gene matches. The CDR3 has 13 amino acids.

The chain has TRBV30 and TRBJ2-1, with 11 bases that match TRBD2. V was pared by 0 bases and J by 8 bases, with 3 bases of the junction left unmatched. The CDR3 spans 14 residues. Germline assignment: CDR1 GTSNPN and CDR2 SVGIG (reference sequence). CDR3 loop: CAWSVLAGAYEQFF. In DNA form, the CDR3 reads TGTGCCTGGAGTGTACTAGCGGGGGCTTATGAGCAGTTCTTC.

This clone occurred a few times. Other DNA sequences in the same sample also yield this CDR3. This chain connects TRBV29-1 to TRBJ2-7; the match to TRBD1 covers 8 bases. This CDR3 has 12 amino acids. Trimming at V came to 3 bases and at J to 2 bases, leaving 0 bases not matched to a gene. Germline V lookup: CDR1 SQVTM, CDR2 ANQGSEA. The CDR3 DNA is TGCAGCGTTGAGGACAGGGCCTACGAGCAGTACTTC. As protein: CSVEDRAYEQYF.

This clone showed up just once. This chain links TRBV5-4 with TRBJ1-1; D is uncertain. Germline loops: CDR1 SGHNT, CDR2 YYREEE (reference sequence). The CDR3 sequence is 12 residues long. V gave up 1 base and J gave up 3 bases, with 4 bases separating them. CDR3 residues: CASSLMYTEAFF. CDR3 nucleotide sequence: TGTGCCAGCAGCTTGATGTACACTGAAGCTTTCTTT.

The J gene is TRBJ2-2, the V gene TRBV27; D remains unclear. The CDR3 consists of 11 residues. CDR1 is MNHEY and CDR2 is SMNVEV in the germline V gene (reference sequence). Trimming left V 8 bases short and J 2 bases short, with 3 bases between. CDR3 bases: TGTGCCAGCGGAAACACCGGGGAGCTGTTTTTT. Translated, it gives CASGNTGELFF.

The chain couples TRBV7-6 to TRBJ2-3; D may be TRBD1 (5 bases). V gave up 4 bases and J gave up 2 bases, with 10 bases separating them. This CDR3 region has 14 residues. The germline CDR1 and CDR2 sequences are SGHVS and FNYEAQ. The CDR3 sequence: CASSYDRDTDTQYF. CDR3 nucleotide sequence: TGTGCCAGCAGCTACGACAGAGACACAGATACGCAGTATTTT.

The genes are TRBV11-2 and TRBJ1-2; TRBD1 might be the D (5 bases). Deletions cut 5 bases from V and 10 bases from J, with 17 bases between. The CDR3 contains 13 residues. Germline V gene lookup returns CDR1 SGHAT and CDR2 FQNNGV. The CDR3: CASSPEGLWDYTF. In DNA, the CDR3 is TGTGCCAGCAGCCCCGAGGGGTTATGGGACTACACCTTC. The full variable domain, in which reference TRBV11-2 and TRBJ1-2 provide the parts outside the CDR3, is EAGVAQSPRYKIIEKRQSVAFWCNPISGHATLYWYQQILGQGPKLLIQFQNNGVVDDSQLPKDRFSAERLKGVDSTLKIQPAKLEDSAVYLCASSPEGLWDYTFGSGTRLTVV.

This chain connects TRBV25-1 to TRBJ2-6, with D hard to call. From germline, CDR1 is MGHDK and CDR2 SYGVNS. Trimming stripped 4 bases from V and 4 bases from J, with 2 bases between. CDR3 length equals 12 residues. CDR3 amino acids: CASSAGANVLTF. CDR3 sequence (DNA): TGTGCCAGCAGTGCCGGGGCCAACGTCCTGACTTTC.

The CDR3 DNA is TGTGCCAGCACCCCTAGAGGACTAGCGGGAGGGGAGACCCAGTACTTC. It specifies CASTPRGLAGGETQYF. The gene calls are TRBV27 and TRBJ2-5, with 15 bases identical to TRBD2. The CDR3 is made up of 16 amino acids. The junction had 8 bases not matched to a gene; V was cut back by 7 bases and J by 5 bases. Looked up from germline, CDR1 is MNHEY and CDR2 is SMNVEV (reference sequence).

This clone showed up just a few times. This chain connects TRBV28 to TRBJ1-1; D is undetermined. This CDR3 contains 14 residues. V dropped 1 base and J dropped 3 bases, with 9 bases sitting between them. Germline values: CDR1 MDHEN, CDR2 SYDVKM. The CDR3 protein is CASSLYSPDTEAFF. The DNA for the CDR3 is TGTGCCAGCAGTTTATATAGTCCGGACACTGAAGCTTTCTTT.

At least ten counts were recorded for this clone. The J gene is TRBJ2-1, the V gene TRBV6-4; 9 nucleotides match TRBD2. Trimming cost V 3 bases and J 8 bases; bases outside gene matches: 5. Per the germline V gene, CDR1 is MRHNA and CDR2 is SNTAGT. This CDR3 is 14 amino acids long. The CDR3 coding sequence is TGTGCCAGCAGTGAAGGCGGGGGGGCCGATGAGCAGTTCTTC. Protein product: CASSEGGGADEQFF.

This clone was picked up a small number of times. This chain connects TRBV9 to TRBJ2-2; 9 positions agree with TRBD2. J lost 3 bases, V lost 2 bases, and 5 bases had no gene match. The CDR3 spans 16 residues. Germline V gene lookup returns CDR1 SGDLS and CDR2 YYNGEE. The CDR3 loop is CASSVLAGAHTGELFF. In DNA form, the CDR3 reads TGTGCCAGCAGCGTCTTAGCGGGGGCCCACACCGGGGAGCTGTTTTTT.

This chain links TRBV11-2 with TRBJ2-3; no definite D call. Germline V gene lookup returns CDR1 SGHAT and CDR2 FQNNGV. The V end was cut by 1 base, the J end by 5 bases, with 4 bases between. This CDR3 has 12 residues. The DNA of the CDR3 is TGTGCCAGCAGCTTAGTTTTAGATACGCAGTATTTT. Amino acids: CASSLVLDTQYF.

This clone was observed a few times. The chain links TRBV29-1 to TRBJ2-5; D remains ambiguous. CDR3 length: 12 residues. V dropped 3 bases and J dropped 4 bases, with 9 bases sitting between them. Germline lookup yields CDR1 SQVTM and CDR2 ANQGSEA. The CDR3: CSVEMPVETQYF. CDR3 DNA: TGCAGCGTTGAGATGCCAGTAGAGACCCAGTACTTC.

V usage is TRBV9 and J usage is TRBJ1-1; D not certain. The V gene lost 0 bases and the J gene lost 0 bases, with 9 bases spanning the gap. The CDR3 length is 15 residues. Germline-derived CDR1 and CDR2 are SGDLS and YYNGEE. In DNA form, the CDR3 reads TGTGCCAGCAGCGTAGGCAGCTCCATGAACACTGAAGCTTTCTTT. This sequence encodes CASSVGSSMNTEAFF.

The genes are TRBV27 and TRBJ2-1; D not certain. Germline lookup yields CDR1 MNHEY and CDR2 SMNVEV (reference sequence). V was pared by 5 bases and J by 6 bases, with 8 bases between. The CDR3 is made up of 12 amino acids. The CDR3 bases are TGTGCCAGCAGTCCCCGGAGCAATGAGCAGTTCTTC. Protein sequence: CASSPRSNEQFF.

The genes are TRBV6-5 and TRBJ2-5, with TRBD1 matching 7 bases. There are 14 residues in the CDR3. The J segment lost 1 base and the V segment lost 7 bases, leaving 6 bases of the junction unmatched. In germline, CDR1 is MNHEY, CDR2 SVGAGI. The CDR3 reads CASTATGVQETQYF. DNA for the CDR3: TGTGCCAGCACCGCCACAGGGGTCCAAGAGACCCAGTACTTC.

The chain joins TRBV30 to TRBJ1-1; no definite D call. The CDR3 consists of 14 residues. Per germline, CDR1 GTSNPN and CDR2 SVGIG (reference sequence). Trimming removed 0 bases from V and 8 bases from J, with 16 bases in between. CDR3 DNA sequence: TGTGCCTGGAGTGTACTCGTTGATACGGCCGAAGCTTTCTTT. Protein sequence: CAWSVLVDTAEAFF. Full variable domain (remainder filled in from reference TRBV30 and TRBJ1-1): SQTIHQWPATLVQPVGSPLSLECTVEGTSNPNLYWYRQAAGRGLQLLFYSVGIGQISSEVPQNLSASRPQDRQFILSSKKLLLSDSGFYLCAWSVLVDTAEAFFGQGTRLTVV.